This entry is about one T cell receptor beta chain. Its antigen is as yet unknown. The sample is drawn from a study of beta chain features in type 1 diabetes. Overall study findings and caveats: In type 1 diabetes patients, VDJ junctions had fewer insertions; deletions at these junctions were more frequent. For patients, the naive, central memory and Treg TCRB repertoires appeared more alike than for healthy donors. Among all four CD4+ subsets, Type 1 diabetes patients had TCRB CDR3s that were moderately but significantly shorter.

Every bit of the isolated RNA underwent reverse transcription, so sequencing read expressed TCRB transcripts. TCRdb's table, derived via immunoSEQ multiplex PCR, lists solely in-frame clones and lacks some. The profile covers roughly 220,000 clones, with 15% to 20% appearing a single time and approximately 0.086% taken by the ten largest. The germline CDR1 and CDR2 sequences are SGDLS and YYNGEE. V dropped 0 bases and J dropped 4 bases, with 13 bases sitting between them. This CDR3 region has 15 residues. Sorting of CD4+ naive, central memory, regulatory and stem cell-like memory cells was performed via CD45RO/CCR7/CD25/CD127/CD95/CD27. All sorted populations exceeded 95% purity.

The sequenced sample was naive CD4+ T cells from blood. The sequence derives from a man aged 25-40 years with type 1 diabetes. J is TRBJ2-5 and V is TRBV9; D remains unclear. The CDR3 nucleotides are TGTGCCAGCAGCGTAGAGGCAGGACGAAGAGAGACCCAGTACTTC. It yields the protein CASSVEAGRRETQYF.